Each of the 27 T cell receptor beta chains below was sequenced from the same sample in a study of blood T cell repertoires in COVID-19. TCRdb's copy holds only in-frame clones and misses some; the assay was immunoSEQ multiplex PCR. Among around 150,000 clones, 87% were seen once, and the ten largest hold 4.3%. Sample: peripheral blood. All receptors come from a woman aged 40 to 50 with acute or convalescent COVID-19.

V gene TRBV5-6 combines with J gene TRBJ1-2; 8 bases match TRBD1. J lost 8 bases, V lost 0 bases, and 12 bases had no gene match. The CDR3 extends over 16 amino acids. Germline V lookup: CDR1 SGHDT, CDR2 YYEEEE. CDR3 residues: CASSLASPGQGGGYTF. CDR3 DNA sequence: TGTGCCAGCAGCTTGGCGAGCCCCGGACAGGGAGGAGGCTACACCTTC.

The genes are TRBV4-1 and TRBJ1-5, with D unclear. This CDR3 comprises 17 residues. V lost 1 base and J lost 1, with 14 bases in between. Looked up from germline, CDR1 is MGHRA and CDR2 is YSYEKL. The CDR3 sequence is CASSQGGQSRSNQPQHF. CDR3 nucleotides: TGCGCCAGCAGCCAAGGAGGGCAGAGTAGGAGCAATCAGCCCCAGCATTTT.

The V call is TRBV2, the J call TRBJ1-4; a possible D gene is TRBD1 (5 bases). V shed 8 bases and J shed 8 bases, with 15 bases lying between them. The germline CDR1 and CDR2 sequences are SNHLY and FYNNEI. The CDR3 is 13 residues long. The DNA for the CDR3 is TGTGCCAGCGAGGGCAGGGACTGGGAAAAACTGTTTTTT. Its translation: CASEGRDWEKLFF.

The gene calls are TRBV7-8 and TRBJ1-5; 7 nucleotides line up with TRBD1. This CDR3 spans 15 amino acids. V trimming: 3 bases; J trimming: 5 bases; junction bases outside the gene matches: 7. Germline loops: CDR1 SGHVS, CDR2 FQNEAQ. The CDR3 sequence is CASSLGQIRDQPQHF. The CDR3, as DNA: TGTGCCAGCAGCTTGGGACAGATAAGAGATCAGCCCCAGCATTTT.

V and J are TRBV6-6 and TRBJ2-7; 13 bases align to TRBD2. There are 16 residues in the CDR3. Germline-derived CDR1 and CDR2 are MNHNY and SVGAGI (reference sequence). Trimming at V came to 3 bases and at J to 2 bases, leaving 4 bases not matched to a gene. CDR3 sequence (DNA): TGTGCCAGCAGTTATCGACTAGCGGGAGGCCCCTACGAGCAGTACTTC. Translation: CASSYRLAGGPYEQYF.

In the case of this clone: The same CDR3 can be traced to other DNA sequences in this sample. Written as DNA, the CDR3 is TGTGCCAGTGGGGACAGGGTGAATTCACCCCTCCACTTT. Its translation is CASGDRVNSPLHF. The V call is TRBV28, the J call TRBJ1-6; TRBD1 aligns across 9 bases. Germline values: CDR1 MDHEN, CDR2 SYDVKM. Trimming cost V 9 bases and J 7 bases; bases outside gene matches: 4. CDR3 size: 13 residues.

The V call is TRBV3-1 (or the pseudogene TRBV3-2), the J call TRBJ1-6, with a tentative D call TRBD1 (5 bases). The germline CDR1 and CDR2 sequences are LGHDT and YNNKEL (reference sequence). The V end was cut by 4 bases, the J end by 7 bases, with 17 bases between. This CDR3 has 16 amino acids. The CDR3 here is CASSRGAGRGNSPLHF. The CDR3 region has the DNA TGTGCCAGCAGCCGAGGGGCAGGCCGGGGGAATTCACCCCTCCACTTT.

The chain carries TRBV7-2 and TRBJ1-5, with TRBD1 identical over 7 bases. From germline, CDR1 is SGHTA and CDR2 FQGNSA. There are 16 residues in the CDR3. Trimming removed 3 bases from V and 3 bases from J; junction bases left unmatched: 8. The CDR3 DNA sequence: TGTGCCAGCAGCTTTGCCCAGGGGGGACACAATCAGCCCCAGCATTTT. This encodes CASSFAQGGHNQPQHF.

This clone was seen only once. The CDR3 coding sequence is TGCAGCGAGAACCCCAGAGGCGAGGGTTCCTACGAGCAGTACTTC. It is translated as CSENPRGEGSYEQYF. The chain links TRBV29-1 to TRBJ2-7, with D possibly matching TRBD2 (5 bases). CDR3 length: 15 residues. V dropped 7 bases and J dropped 1 base, with 20 bases sitting between them. The V gene's germline CDR1 is SQVTM and CDR2 ANQGSEA.

The CDR3 protein is CASSKGQIEQYF. The CDR3 DNA sequence: TGTGCCAGCAGCAAGGGACAGATAGAGCAGTACTTC. The gene calls are TRBV21-1 and TRBJ2-7; TRBD1 is the table's D call and was not checked against the DNA. TRBV21-1 is a pseudogene locus. The CDR3 consists of 12 residues.

With respect to this clone: This CDR3 is missing its conserved last phenylalanine or tryptophan, likely due to a read error. The limits of the CDR3 on the DNA are not certain, so only TCRdb's listed CDR3 is given. V usage is TRBV5-8 and J usage is TRBJ2-7; the table's D gene call, TRBD1, was not cross checked with the DNA. The CDR3 sequence runs 11 residues, both termini included. Germline CDR1 is SGHTS and CDR2 is YDEGEE. The chain's CDR3 is CASSSYSGTDI.

The chain recombines TRBV7-2 with TRBJ1-5, with 7 bases identical to TRBD1. Germline V lookup: CDR1 SGHTA, CDR2 FQGNSA. V lost 4 bases to trimming and J lost 2 bases; unmatched junction nucleotides: 11. The CDR3 totals 17 residues. In nucleotides, the CDR3 is TGTGCCAGCAGCTGGTCCCCGACAGGGCGGGGCAATCAGCCCCAGCATTTT. This sequence encodes CASSWSPTGRGNQPQHF.

This clone is medium-sized within its sample. V gene TRBV4-3 combines with J gene TRBJ2-2; D perhaps matches TRBD1 (6 bases). CDR1 LGHNA and CDR2 YSLEER come from the germline V gene. There are 15 residues in the CDR3. V was shortened by 2 bases and J by 5 bases, with 12 bases between the two germline ends. CDR3 amino acids: CASSQTTRGTGELFF. The CDR3 bases are TGCGCCAGCAGCCAAACAACTAGGGGGACCGGGGAGCTGTTTTTT.

This clone was observed a single time. This chain links TRBV19 with TRBJ2-5; D is perhaps TRBD2 (6 bases). In germline, CDR1 is LNHDA, CDR2 SQIVND (reference sequence). The V end lost 6 bases, the J end lost 3 bases, and 8 bases lay between the germline ends. The CDR3 is made up of 12 amino acids. The CDR3 nucleotides are TGTGCCAGTAGACGGGGGAAAGAGACCCAGTACTTC. It codes for CASRRGKETQYF.

The chain joins TRBV7-6 to TRBJ2-7; D unclear. There are 15 residues in the CDR3. From germline, CDR1 is SGHVS and CDR2 FNYEAQ. Trimming cost V 2 bases and J 2 bases, with 13 bases left between them. CDR3 coding DNA: TGTGCCAGCAGCTTAAGCGACCTCCCGACCTACGAGCAGTACTTC. Its protein is CASSLSDLPTYEQYF.

The rearrangement uses TRBV19 and TRBJ1-4; TRBD1 aligns across 8 bases. The CDR3 is 14 residues long. Trimming removed 6 bases from V and 8 bases from J; junction bases left unmatched: 8. The germline CDR1 and CDR2 sequences are LNHDA and SQIVND (reference sequence). As DNA, the CDR3 is TGTGCCAGTAGATCCGGACAGGGTGGGGAAAAACTGTTTTTT. Its protein product is CASRSGQGGEKLFF.

The V and J genes are TRBV30 and TRBJ1-5, with D hard to call. Germline loops: CDR1 GTSNPN, CDR2 SVGIG (reference sequence). The CDR3 has 12 amino acids. V lost 3 bases to trimming and J lost 4 bases, with 7 bases between them. Here the CDR3 reads CAWSLENQPQHF. The CDR3 bases are TGTGCCTGGAGCCTGGAGAATCAGCCCCAGCATTTT.

This clone has just a few counts. This chain connects TRBV5-1 to TRBJ2-1, with TRBD1 as a possible D gene (5 bases). Germline V lookup: CDR1 SGHRS, CDR2 YFSETQ. The CDR3 sequence is 14 residues long. V was pared by 0 bases and J by 4 bases, with 8 bases between. For the CDR3, the DNA is TGCGCCAGCAGCTTGGACCCAGGGTACAATGAGCAGTTCTTC. Encoded protein: CASSLDPGYNEQFF.

This clone showed up just once. This chain connects TRBV5-1 to TRBJ2-7; 10 bases are a match to TRBD1. Germline V gives CDR1 SGHRS, CDR2 YFSETQ. The length of the CDR3 is 14 residues. The V and J ends lost 4 bases and 2 bases, in that order; junction bases with no gene match: 3. CDR3 loop: CASSRTGGTYEQYF. The CDR3 bases are TGCGCCAGCAGCAGGACAGGGGGGACCTACGAGCAGTACTTC.

This chain joins TRBV6-5 and TRBJ1-2, with a weak D call TRBD1 (6 bases). This CDR3 comprises 14 residues. Germline V gives CDR1 MNHEY, CDR2 SVGAGI. Trimming took 0 bases from V and 3 from J, leaving 8 bases between them. This CDR3 is CASSYSGQYYGYTF. CDR3 nucleotide sequence: TGTGCCAGCAGTTACTCCGGACAGTACTATGGCTACACCTTC.

This CDR3 is CASSLAALSGTDTQYF. CDR3 sequence (DNA): TGCGCCAGCAGCTTGGCAGCGTTGAGCGGCACAGATACGCAGTATTTT. The chain joins TRBV5-1 to TRBJ2-3; no clear D gene. V dropped 0 bases and J dropped 1 base, with 12 bases sitting between them. Germline values: CDR1 SGHRS, CDR2 YFSETQ. The CDR3 totals 16 residues.

The V and J genes are TRBV28 and TRBJ1-2; 10 nucleotides match TRBD1. J gave up 3 bases and V 2 bases, and 3 bases lay outside the gene matches. The CDR3 covers 15 residues. Germline CDR1 reads MDHEN; CDR2 reads SYDVKM. The CDR3 bases are TGTGCCAGCAGTTTACTTGGGACAGGGGACTATGGCTACACCTTC. It translates to CASSLLGTGDYGYTF.

The V and J genes are TRBV11-3 and TRBJ1-1; 7 nucleotides agree with TRBD1. V shed 3 bases, J shed 1 base, and the junction held 5 bases outside the gene matches. Germline CDR1 is SGHNT and CDR2 is YENEEA. This CDR3 is 15 amino acids long. CDR3 DNA: TGTGCCAGCAGCTTGATCGACAGGGCGAACACTGAAGCTTTCTTT. This codes for CASSLIDRANTEAFF.

This rearrangement joins TRBV19 to TRBJ2-5, with D maybe TRBD2 (7 bases). Germline loops: CDR1 LNHDA, CDR2 SQIVND (reference sequence). The V and J ends lost 3 bases and 7 bases respectively, with 15 bases between them. The CDR3 contains 14 residues. CDR3 sequence: CASSMRGGGWTQYF. DNA for the CDR3: TGTGCCAGTAGTATGCGGGGAGGGGGTTGGACCCAGTACTTC.

J is TRBJ2-5 and V is TRBV7-9; TRBD2 might be the D (5 bases). In germline, CDR1 is SEHNR, CDR2 FQNEAQ (reference sequence). Deletions cut 7 bases from V and 2 bases from J, with 11 bases between. There are 13 residues in the CDR3. The CDR3: CASMDREQETQYF. The CDR3 DNA follows: TGTGCCAGCATGGATAGGGAGCAAGAGACCCAGTACTTC.

CDR3 amino acids: CASSPDGTGYYEQYF. The CDR3 DNA is TGTGCCAGCAGCCCAGACGGGACAGGGTACTACGAGCAGTACTTC. The chain employs TRBV5-6 and TRBJ2-7; 9 nucleotides line up with TRBD1. The CDR3 spans 15 residues. Looked up from germline, CDR1 is SGHDT and CDR2 is YYEEEE. With 4 bases clipped from V and 3 bases from J, the junction kept 8 bases outside the gene matches. Based on the CDR3 plus reference TRBV5-6 and TRBJ2-7, the full variable domain is DAGVTQSPTHLIKTRGQQVTLRCSPKSGHDTVSWYQQALGQGPQFIFQYYEEEERQRGNFPDRFSGHQFPNYSSELNVNALLLGDSALYLCASSPDGTGYYEQYFGPGTRLTVT.

The chain couples TRBV30 to TRBJ1-6, with 7 bases matching TRBD1. V dropped 0 bases and J dropped 9; count of bases not matched to a gene: 5. The germline V gene has CDR1 GTSNPN and CDR2 SVGIG (reference sequence). This CDR3 region has 14 residues. The CDR3 DNA reads as TGTGCCTGGAGTGTGCAGGGGGTCGGTTCACCCCTCCACTTT. Translation: CAWSVQGVGSPLHF.